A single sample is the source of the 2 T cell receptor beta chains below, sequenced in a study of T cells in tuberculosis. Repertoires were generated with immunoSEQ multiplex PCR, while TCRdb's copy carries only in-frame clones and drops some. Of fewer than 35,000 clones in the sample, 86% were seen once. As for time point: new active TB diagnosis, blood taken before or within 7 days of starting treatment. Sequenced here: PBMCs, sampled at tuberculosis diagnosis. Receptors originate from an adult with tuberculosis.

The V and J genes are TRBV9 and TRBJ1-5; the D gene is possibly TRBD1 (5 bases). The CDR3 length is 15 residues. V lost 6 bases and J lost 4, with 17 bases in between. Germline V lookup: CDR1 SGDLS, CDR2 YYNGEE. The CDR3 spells CASNPTGGENQPQHF. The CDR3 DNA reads TGTGCCAGCAACCCCACCGGGGGGGAAAATCAGCCCCAGCATTTT.

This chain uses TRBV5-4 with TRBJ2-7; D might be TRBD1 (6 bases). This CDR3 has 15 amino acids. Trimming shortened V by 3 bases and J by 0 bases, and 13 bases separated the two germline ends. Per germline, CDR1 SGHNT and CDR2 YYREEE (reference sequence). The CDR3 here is CASSSPQGPSYEQYF. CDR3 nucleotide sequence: TGTGCCAGCAGCTCCCCTCAGGGGCCCTCCTACGAGCAGTACTTC.